The rows below give T cell receptor beta chains drawn from one sample of a study of shared clonotypes between healthy human individuals. TCRdb's table, derived via immunoSEQ multiplex PCR, lists solely in-frame clones and lacks some. Of 450,000 to 650,000 clones listed, around 78% were seen once; the top ten hold around 13%. The sample was PBMCs. These receptors were taken from a woman aged 40-49 years in good health. Some clones in this sample may be carry-over from other donors' samples. CDR3s include the opening cysteine and the closing phenylalanine or tryptophan. Each record gives: CDR3 DNA, CDR3 protein, D gene, clone size, J gene, V gene. A D gene is named only where the DNA matches it firmly. For some rows the clone size is stated as once, few or many, or as a class when expanded; others skip it.

TGCGCCAGCAGCCTCCATCCGGGACTAGAATACGAGCAGTACTTC,CASSLHPGLEYEQYF,TRBD2,once,TRBJ2-7,TRBV5-1
TGTGCCAGCAGGGGGACAGGGAAAGAGACCCAGTACTTC,CASRGTGKETQYF,TRBD1,.,TRBJ2-5,TRBV2
TGTGCCAGCCGTGGGGGCTACAATGAGCAGTTCTTC,CASRGGYNEQFF,.,.,TRBJ2-1,TRBV27
TGTGCCAGCAGCCGGAGGGACAGGGGAAGGTTTGAGCAGTTCTTC,CASSRRDRGRFEQFF,TRBD1,.,TRBJ2-1,TRBV11-2
TGTGCCAGCAATCCCGTGGGGGACACTGAAGCTTTCTTT,CASNPVGDTEAFF,.,.,TRBJ1-1,TRBV6-1
TGCGCCAGCAGAGGTTTAGTTTCGAACACTGAAGCTTTCTTT,CASRGLVSNTEAFF,.,once,TRBJ1-1,TRBV5-1
TGTGCCTGGAGGGGGCTAGCGGGAGCAACGGATACGCAGTATTTT,CAWRGLAGATDTQYF,TRBD2,.,TRBJ2-3,TRBV30
TGTGCCAGCACCCTCACTAGCGGGAGTCGGGATACGCAGTATTTT,CASTLTSGSRDTQYF,TRBD2,.,TRBJ2-3,TRBV7-3
TGTGCCAGCAGCCCCCAACGTGGGCCTTCCTACGAGCAGTACTTC,CASSPQRGPSYEQYF,.,.,TRBJ2-7,TRBV11-2
TGTGCCAGCAGCCATTTACAGGGCTCCAACACTGAAGCTTTCTTT,CASSHLQGSNTEAFF,.,.,TRBJ1-1,TRBV4-2
TGCGCCAGCAGCCACGGGACTAGCGGTTACAATGAGCAGTTCTTC,CASSHGTSGYNEQFF,TRBD2,.,TRBJ2-1,TRBV5-1
TGTGCCAGCAGCATCGAAGGGAGGGTGAACACTGAAGCTTTCTTT,CASSIEGRVNTEAFF,.,.,TRBJ1-1,TRBV7-8
TGCAGTGCTAGAGACCCCCAGGAGCAGTACTTC,CSARDPQEQYF,.,.,TRBJ2-7,TRBV20-1
TGTGCCACCGAGGACAGGGCGTTTAACAATGAGCAGTTCTTC,CATEDRAFNNEQFF,TRBD1,many,TRBJ2-1,TRBV7-9
TGTGCCAGCAGCCCACGCCGGGACAGGGGATACGAGCAGTACTTC,CASSPRRDRGYEQYF,TRBD1,.,TRBJ2-7,TRBV6-6
TGTGCCTGGAGTGGGTTGAGATCCGGGGGCTACACCTTC,CAWSGLRSGGYTF,.,.,TRBJ1-2,TRBV30
TGTGCCAGCGCCCGGCTAGCGGCTTCGGCGGGCACAGATACGCAGTATTTT,CASARLAASAGTDTQYF,TRBD2,.,TRBJ2-3,TRBV7-9
TGTGCCAGCAGCCGCAGCAGGTTTAGAAACACCATATATTTT,CASSRSRFRNTIYF,.,.,TRBJ1-3,TRBV28
TGCAGTGCCAGGAGGGGGGAGACCCAGTACTTC,CSARRGETQYF,.,many,TRBJ2-5,TRBV20-1
TGTGCCAGCAGCTCGACCCGGATAGGTGAAAAACTGTTTTTT,CASSSTRIGEKLFF,.,.,TRBJ1-4,TRBV7-2
TGCGCCAGCAGCTTGGTTGTGAGATTCGCTGAAGCTTTCTTT,CASSLVVRFAEAFF,.,.,TRBJ1-1,TRBV5-1
TGTGCCTGGAGTCCCGGGACAGTAACCTACGAGCAGTACTTC,CAWSPGTVTYEQYF,TRBD1,.,TRBJ2-7,TRBV30
TGTGCCAGTAGTAAAGACCGGGCTCAGCCCCAGCATTTT,CASSKDRAQPQHF,.,.,TRBJ1-5,TRBV19
TGTGCCAGCAGCCCCCCCCTCCAAAAGCGGGAGGGTGGTACGCAGTATTTT,CASSPPLQKREGGTQYF,TRBD2,.,TRBJ2-3,TRBV28
TGTGCCATCGGGGTGCCCTACGAGCAGTACTTC,CAIGVPYEQYF,.,once,TRBJ2-7,TRBV10-3
TGTGCCATCAGTGAGCCCCCCGGACTACTGGGGAGGGCCAGAGAGCAGTACTTC,CAISEPPGLLGRAREQYF,TRBD2,.,TRBJ2-7,TRBV10-3
TGCGCCAGCAGCCAAGGCGTTATAACTAGTTGGAGCTTCTACGAGCAGTACTTC,CASSQGVITSWSFYEQYF,.,.,TRBJ2-7,TRBV4-3
TGCGCCAGCAGCTTTTCAGCGGACAGCTACGAGCAGTACTTC,CASSFSADSYEQYF,.,.,TRBJ2-7,TRBV5-1
TGTGCCAGCAGCCCTCCCGGGACACCAAACTACGAGCAGTACTTC,CASSPPGTPNYEQYF,.,.,TRBJ2-7,TRBV7-9